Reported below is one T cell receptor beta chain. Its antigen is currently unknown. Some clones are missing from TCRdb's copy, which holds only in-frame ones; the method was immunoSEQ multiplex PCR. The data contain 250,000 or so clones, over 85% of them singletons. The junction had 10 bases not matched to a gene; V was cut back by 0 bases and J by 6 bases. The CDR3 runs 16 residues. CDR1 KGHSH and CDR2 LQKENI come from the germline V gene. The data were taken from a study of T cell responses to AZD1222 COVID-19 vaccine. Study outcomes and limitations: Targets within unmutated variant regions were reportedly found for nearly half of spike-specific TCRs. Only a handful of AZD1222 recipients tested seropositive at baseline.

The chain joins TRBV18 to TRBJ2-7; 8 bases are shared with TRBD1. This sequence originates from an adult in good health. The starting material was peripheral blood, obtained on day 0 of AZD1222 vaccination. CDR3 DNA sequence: TGTGCCAGCTCACCACCCACCGGACAGGGTCATAGCGAGCAGTACTTC. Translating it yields CASSPPTGQGHSEQYF. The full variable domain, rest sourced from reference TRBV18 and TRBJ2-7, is NAGVMQNPRHLVRRRGQEARLRCSPMKGHSHVYWYRQLPEEGLKFMVYLQKENIIDESGMPKERFSAEFPKEGPSILRIQQVVRGDSAAYFCASSPPTGQGHSEQYFGPGTRLTVT.